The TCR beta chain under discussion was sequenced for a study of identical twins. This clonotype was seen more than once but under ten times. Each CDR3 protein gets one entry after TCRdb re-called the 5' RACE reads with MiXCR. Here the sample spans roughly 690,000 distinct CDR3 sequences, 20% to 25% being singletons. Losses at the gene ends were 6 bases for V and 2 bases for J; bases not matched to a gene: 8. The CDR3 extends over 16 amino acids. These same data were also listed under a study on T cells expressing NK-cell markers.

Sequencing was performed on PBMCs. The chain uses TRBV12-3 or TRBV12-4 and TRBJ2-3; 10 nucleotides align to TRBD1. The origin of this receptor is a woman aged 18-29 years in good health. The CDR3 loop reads CASRGRQGATTDTQYF. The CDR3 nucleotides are TGTGCCAGCAGGGGAAGACAGGGGGCTACCACAGATACGCAGTATTTT.